The 26 T cell receptor beta chains in this list originate from one sample, sequenced in a study of cytomegalovirus exposure and HLA in healthy donors. PCR used 60 Vbeta primers and 13 Jbeta primers. Libraries were prepared by immunoSEQ multiplex PCR; TCRdb keeps only in-frame clonotypes and omits some of them. This sample yields some 90,000 clones, of which 60% to 75% are seen a single time; roughly 3% belongs to the top ten. Material: PBMCs. The receptor set was obtained from a female donor in good health and CMV-seropositive.

The V gene is TRBV2, the J gene TRBJ1-2; 7 bases align to TRBD1. The CDR3 is made up of 14 amino acids. Trimming at V came to 6 bases and at J to 6 bases, leaving 10 bases not matched to a gene. Germline CDR1 reads SNHLY; CDR2 reads FYNNEI. CDR3 in amino acids: CASRRGQGENGYTF. Here the CDR3 DNA reads TGTGCCAGCAGGAGGGGTCAGGGGGAAAATGGCTACACCTTC.

The chain combines TRBV29-1 with TRBJ1-5; 8 bases line up with TRBD1. The CDR3 extends over 13 amino acids. Germline values: CDR1 SQVTM, CDR2 ANQGSEA. V trimming: 4 bases; J trimming: 7 bases; junction bases outside the gene matches: 6. CDR3 residues: CSVGTGPGQPQHF. The CDR3 DNA follows: TGCAGCGTTGGGACAGGGCCTGGGCAGCCCCAGCATTTT.

The rearrangement joins TRBV7-2 to TRBJ1-5, with D hard to call. This CDR3 contains 14 residues. Trimming removed 5 bases from V and 6 bases from J, with 14 bases in between. Germline V lookup: CDR1 SGHTA, CDR2 FQGNSA. The CDR3 bases are TGTGCCAGCAGCGCCCGGGTAAATTTTCAGCCCCAGCATTTT. Translated: CASSARVNFQPQHF.

The chain couples TRBV30 to TRBJ2-1, with 13 bases aligning to TRBD2. The CDR3 is made up of 15 amino acids. Germline-derived CDR1 and CDR2 are GTSNPN and SVGIG (reference sequence). Losses at the gene ends were 0 bases for V and 7 bases for J; bases not matched to a gene: 3. CDR3 coding DNA: TGTGCCTGGAGTGTTGGACTAGCGGGAGAGAATGAGCAGTTCTTC. Its protein product is CAWSVGLAGENEQFF.

The chain is built from TRBV10-3 and TRBJ2-7; D is possibly TRBD1 (6 bases). The CDR3 totals 12 residues. CDR1 and CDR2 from the germline V gene are ENHRY and SYGVKD. The germline V and J ends were trimmed by 8 bases and 6 bases, with 14 bases remaining between them. CDR3 residues: CAIASGESEQYF. DNA of the CDR3: TGTGCCATCGCTTCAGGGGAGAGCGAGCAGTACTTC.

The rearrangement links TRBV9 to TRBJ2-7; 12 nucleotides agree with TRBD2. The CDR3 extends over 16 amino acids. J was trimmed by 7 bases and V by 0 bases; bases with no gene match: 8. The germline CDR1 and CDR2 sequences are SGDLS and YYNGEE. The CDR3 sequence: CASSVGLAGALEEQYF. The DNA for the CDR3 is TGTGCCAGCAGCGTAGGACTAGCGGGAGCTTTGGAAGAGCAGTACTTC.

The rearrangement links TRBV6-4 to TRBJ2-7; 13 nucleotides align to TRBD2. The ends lost 4 bases at V and 11 bases at J; junction bases unmatched: 8. Germline CDR1 and CDR2: MRHNA and SNTAGT. The CDR3 contains 14 residues. In DNA form, the CDR3 reads TGTGCCAGCAGTGGAGGACTAGCGGGGGATACAAAGTACTTC. It codes for CASSGGLAGDTKYF.

The rearrangement links TRBV5-1 to TRBJ2-1, with 14 bases fitting TRBD2. The length of the CDR3 is 18 residues. The V gene end was trimmed by 3 bases and the J gene end by 1 base; junction bases not matched to a gene: 6. Germline CDR1 SGHRS, CDR2 YFSETQ. The CDR3 nucleotides read TGCGCCAGCAGCTCCCGACTAGCGGGGGGGTATTCCTACAATGAGCAGTTCTTC. Translation: CASSSRLAGGYSYNEQFF.

This clone was recorded a few times. The chain joins TRBV5-1 to TRBJ2-6; 8 positions agree with TRBD1. Trimming at V came to 0 bases and at J to 0 bases, leaving 5 bases not matched to a gene. The germline V gene has CDR1 SGHRS and CDR2 YFSETQ. CDR3 length equals 18 residues. CDR3 DNA sequence: TGCGCCAGCAGCTTGGAGGGACAGGTTTCCTCTGGGGCCAACGTCCTGACTTTC. As protein: CASSLEGQVSSGANVLTF.

This chain connects TRBV5-6 to TRBJ2-2; 9 positions match TRBD1. This CDR3 region has 15 residues. In germline, CDR1 is SGHDT, CDR2 YYEEEE. The V segment lost 2 bases and the J segment 4 bases; nucleotides outside the gene matches: 3. As DNA, the CDR3 is TGTGCCAGCAGCTTCCTGACAGGGGGCACCGGGGAGCTGTTTTTT. The encoded protein is CASSFLTGGTGELFF. Full variable domain (remainder filled in from reference TRBV5-6 and TRBJ2-2): DAGVTQSPTHLIKTRGQQVTLRCSPKSGHDTVSWYQQALGQGPQFIFQYYEEEERQRGNFPDRFSGHQFPNYSSELNVNALLLGDSALYLCASSFLTGGTGELFFGEGSRLTVL.

The V gene is TRBV2, the J gene TRBJ1-2; 9 bases match TRBD1. J was trimmed by 6 bases and V by 5 bases; bases with no gene match: 10. There are 15 residues in the CDR3. Per germline, CDR1 SNHLY and CDR2 FYNNEI. The CDR3 sequence is CASSHPGQGSHGYTF. CDR3 nucleotide sequence: TGTGCCAGCAGTCACCCGGGACAGGGCTCTCATGGCTACACCTTC.

V usage is TRBV2 and J usage is TRBJ2-2; a possible D gene is TRBD1 (8 bases). Trimming took 6 bases from V and 3 from J, leaving 14 bases between them. CDR1 is SNHLY, CDR2 FYNNEI, per germline. This CDR3 is 15 amino acids long. CDR3 in amino acids: CASRRTGRDTGELFF. CDR3 DNA sequence: TGTGCCAGCAGGAGGACAGGGAGGGACACCGGGGAGCTGTTTTTT.

This chain connects TRBV9 to TRBJ2-2; TRBD2 agrees at 10 bases. This CDR3 is 14 amino acids long. J lost 6 bases, V lost 3 bases, and 2 bases had no gene match. Germline V gene lookup returns CDR1 SGDLS and CDR2 YYNGEE. CDR3 DNA sequence: TGTGCCAGCAGCGGGGGACTAGCGCCCGGGGAGCTGTTTTTT. Protein sequence: CASSGGLAPGELFF.

The DNA of the CDR3 is TGTGCCAGCACCCGCTACAATGAGCAGTTCTTC. It encodes CASTRYNEQFF. V is TRBV27 and J is TRBJ2-1; D is undetermined. This CDR3 spans 11 amino acids. With 7 bases removed from V and 3 bases from J, the gap between germline ends came to 4 bases. Germline assignment: CDR1 MNHEY and CDR2 SMNVEV (reference sequence).

The chain couples TRBV27 to TRBJ2-3, with D maybe TRBD1 (5 bases). CDR1 MNHEY and CDR2 SMNVEV come from the germline V gene (reference sequence). V was clipped by 5 bases and J by 6 bases, with 9 bases between them. This CDR3 has 12 residues. The CDR3 sequence: CASSQGLDTQYF. The CDR3 region has the DNA TGTGCCAGCAGTCAGGGTCTGGATACGCAGTATTTT.

Notes on this clone: The sample carries other DNA sequences with the same CDR3. The chain links TRBV7-6 to TRBJ1-1; D may be TRBD1 (5 bases). Between the trimmed V and J ends, which lost 1 base and 2 bases, there was a span of 5 bases. This CDR3 comprises 13 residues. Germline CDR1 reads SGHVS; CDR2 reads FNYEAQ. CDR3 nucleotide sequence: TGTGCCAGCAGCTTAGGGACAAACACTGAAGCTTTCTTT. Protein product: CASSLGTNTEAFF.

The rearrangement links TRBV15 to TRBJ1-1; unclear D gene. V was shortened by 3 bases and J by 5 bases, with 16 bases between the two germline ends. CDR1 is LNHNV, CDR2 YYDKDF, per germline (reference sequence). The length of the CDR3 is 15 residues. The CDR3 nucleotides read TGTGCCACCAGCAGCTCACACCTCCGAGGGACTGAAGCTTTCTTT. Its protein product is CATSSSHLRGTEAFF.

This chain joins TRBV7-9 and TRBJ2-7, with 9 positions matching TRBD1. With 5 bases clipped from V and 4 bases from J, the junction kept 9 bases outside the gene matches. Per germline, CDR1 SEHNR and CDR2 FQNEAQ (reference sequence). This CDR3 has 15 residues. CDR3 protein: CASSPGQGPMYEQYF. Here the CDR3 DNA reads TGTGCCAGCAGCCCGGGACAGGGCCCGATGTACGAGCAGTACTTC.

The chain employs TRBV19 and TRBJ1-1; no clear D gene. Germline V CDR1 and CDR2: LNHDA, SQIVND (reference sequence). The CDR3 sequence is 13 residues long. The V end was cut by 10 bases, the J end by 2 bases, with 14 bases between. Here the CDR3 DNA reads TGTGCCACATCGAGAGGGCTTAACACTGAAGCTTTCTTT. Protein product: CATSRGLNTEAFF.

In this sample, this clone turned up a few times. Other DNA sequences of this sample code for an identical CDR3. The chain combines TRBV30 with TRBJ1-2, with D unresolved. V lost 0 bases to trimming and J lost 4 bases, with 6 bases between them. Germline values: CDR1 GTSNPN, CDR2 SVGIG (reference sequence). This CDR3 is 12 amino acids long. CDR3 sequence reads: CAWSVGGYGYTF. DNA for the CDR3: TGTGCCTGGAGTGTAGGAGGCTATGGCTACACCTTC.

This clone was seen more than once but under ten times. The V and J genes are TRBV5-4 and TRBJ1-6; no firm D call. Germline V gives CDR1 SGHNT, CDR2 YYREEE (reference sequence). CDR3 length: 15 amino acids. V shed 0 bases and J shed 7 bases, with 11 bases lying between them. The CDR3 protein is CASSLDPSGNSPLHF. The CDR3 region has the DNA TGTGCCAGCAGCTTGGACCCCTCGGGGAATTCACCCCTCCACTTT.

The chain has TRBV7-2 and TRBJ2-7; 10 bases are a match to TRBD2. Per germline, CDR1 SGHTA and CDR2 FQGNSA. This CDR3 is 17 amino acids long. J gave up 2 bases and V 0 bases, and 7 bases lay outside the gene matches. This CDR3 reads CASSLARPSGGAYEQYF. CDR3 DNA sequence: TGTGCCAGCAGCTTAGCGAGGCCTAGCGGGGGAGCCTACGAGCAGTACTTC.

The chain is built from TRBV7-6 and TRBJ2-3; a possible D gene is TRBD2 (5 bases). Trimming cost V 5 bases and J 0 bases, with 15 bases left between them. CDR1 and CDR2 from the germline V gene are SGHVS and FNYEAQ. The CDR3 runs 16 residues. Written as DNA, the CDR3 is TGTGCCAGCAGCCTCTCCGTAGCGCGGAGCACAGATACGCAGTATTTT. It translates to CASSLSVARSTDTQYF.

V usage is TRBV7-9 and J usage is TRBJ1-1; D gene ambiguous. Per germline, CDR1 SEHNR and CDR2 FQNEAQ (reference sequence). The V end lost 0 bases, the J end lost 0 bases, and 8 bases lay between the germline ends. The CDR3 totals 15 residues. The CDR3 spells CASSLASRMNTEAFF. The DNA for the CDR3 is TGTGCCAGCAGCTTAGCATCCAGAATGAACACTGAAGCTTTCTTT.

This clone came up a few times. This chain connects TRBV6-4 to TRBJ2-3; D gene unclear. This CDR3 region has 13 residues. V dropped 6 bases and J dropped 0 bases, with 7 bases sitting between them. Per germline, CDR1 MRHNA and CDR2 SNTAGT. The CDR3: CASSVSSTDTQYF. CDR3 DNA: TGTGCCAGCAGCGTTTCTAGCACAGATACGCAGTATTTT.

The chain has TRBV28 and TRBJ1-1; 8 nucleotides agree with TRBD1. The CDR3 sequence is 15 residues long. V shed 10 bases and J 5 bases; nucleotides not matched to a gene: 15. Looked up from germline, CDR1 is MDHEN and CDR2 is SYDVKM. This CDR3 is CAIAPAQGAGTEAFF. Here the CDR3 DNA reads TGTGCCATAGCCCCCGCGCAGGGGGCTGGAACTGAAGCTTTCTTT.